These T cell receptor beta chains were read from a single sample in a study of blood T cell repertoires in COVID-19. Method: immunoSEQ multiplex PCR; TCRdb's copy keeps in-frame clones and lacks some. Of under 300,000 clones listed, almost 90% are singletons. Source material: peripheral blood. These receptors were collected from a woman aged 55-69 years with COVID-19, enrolled during active disease. Each CDR3 is given with its conserved first and last residue. A D gene is named only where the DNA matches it firmly. Not every row has a clone size; where given, it reads once, few, many or a size class.

v_call	d_call	j_call	clone_size	cdr3_nt	cdr3_aa
TRBV7-2	-	TRBJ1-3	-	TGTGCCAGCAGCTTCACGGACACCATATATTTT	CASSFTDTIYF
TRBV4-3	-	TRBJ2-7	-	TGCGCCAGCAGCCAAGATCCCCGGGATCGCGAGCAGTACTTC	CASSQDPRDREQYF
TRBV11-3	-	TRBJ2-5	-	TGTGCCAGCAGCTTAGTTACTAGCCCCAAAGAGACCCAGTACTTC	CASSLVTSPKETQYF
TRBV6-4	-	TRBJ1-6	-	TGTGCCAGCAGTGTTGGGCAGGGGAATTCACCCCTCCACTTT	CASSVGQGNSPLHF
TRBV7-6	-	TRBJ1-1	-	TGTGCCAGCAGCTTATACTCGAACACTGAAGCTTTCTTT	CASSLYSNTEAFF
TRBV7-9	-	TRBJ2-1	-	TGTGCCAGCAGCTTAAACGGAGCCTACAATGAGCAGTTCTTC	CASSLNGAYNEQFF
TRBV2	-	TRBJ2-4	-	TGTGCCAGCAGTGCTAAGATAGCCAAAAACATTCAGTACTTC	CASSAKIAKNIQYF
TRBV6-1	-	TRBJ1-4	-	TGTGCCAGCAGAAGGTGGACAGAAAATGAAAAACTGTTTTTT	CASRRWTENEKLFF
TRBV19	-	TRBJ1-5	-	TGTGCCAGTAGTATCCAAGGGGGGGATCAGCCCCAGCATTTT	CASSIQGGDQPQHF
TRBV10-3	TRBD1	TRBJ1-2	once	TGTGCCTCACGACCGGGACAGGGGGACTATGGCTACACCTTC	CASRPGQGDYGYTF
TRBV5-5	TRBD1	TRBJ1-2	-	TGTGCCAGCAACCTCGGCGAGGGGGCTCTTGGCTACACCTTC	CASNLGEGALGYTF
TRBV15	-	TRBJ1-6	-	TGTGCCACCAGCAGAGACAGAACACCCCTCCACTTT	CATSRDRTPLHF
TRBV7-8	-	TRBJ1-2	-	TGTGCCAGCAGCTCGCGAGGCCATAACTATGGCTACACCTTC	CASSSRGHNYGYTF
TRBV7-9	-	TRBJ2-3	-	TGTGCCACTACACGGACTCCCTCGGTAGATACGCAGTATTTT	CATTRTPSVDTQYF
TRBV6-1	TRBD1	TRBJ1-1	-	TGTGCCAGCAGTGAGTCGCCCAGGGGGTACACTGAAGCTTTCTTT	CASSESPRGYTEAFF
TRBV4-2	-	TRBJ1-3	-	TGTGCCAGCAGCCAAGATCCCGGGGGAAGAAACACCATATATTTT	CASSQDPGGRNTIYF
TRBV7-6	-	TRBJ1-1	-	TGTGCCAGCAGCCCTACAAGACAGCGTAACACTGAAGCTTTCTTT	CASSPTRQRNTEAFF
TRBV24-1	-	TRBJ2-7	-	TGTGCCACCAGTGACCCCGACAGGTACGAGCAGTACTTC	CATSDPDRYEQYF
TRBV5-1	TRBD1	TRBJ2-4	-	TGCGCCAGCAGCTTGGACGCGACAGGGGATTTGCTGGCCAAAAACATTCAGTACTTC	CASSLDATGDLLAKNIQYF
TRBV4-2	TRBD2	TRBJ2-7	-	TGTGCCAGCAGACATTACGCTAGCGGGGGGAGTGGGCACGAGCAGTACTTC	CASRHYASGGSGHEQYF
TRBV27	-	TRBJ1-4	-	TGTGCCAGCAGTCGAAGGAGTTCCTATGCAACTAATGAAAAACTGTTTTTT	CASSRRSSYATNEKLFF
TRBV30	-	TRBJ2-1	-	TGTGCCTGGAGTGTCCCTCCGAGCTCCTACAATGAGCAGTTCTTC	CAWSVPPSSYNEQFF
TRBV7-3	TRBD2	TRBJ2-2	-	TGTGCCAGCAGCTTAATGCTAGCGGGGGGCCCCCCCAACACCGGGGAGCTGTTTTTT	CASSLMLAGGPPNTGELFF
TRBV6-5	-	TRBJ1-2	-	TGTGCCAGCAGTTACGCGGGGGGAGACTATGGCTACACCTTC	CASSYAGGDYGYTF
TRBV30	TRBD1	TRBJ1-2	-	TGTGCCTCGGACAGGGCCCTTCCCGGACATGGCTACACCTTC	CASDRALPGHGYTF
TRBV18	TRBD1	TRBJ1-1	-	TGTGCCAGCTCACCTTGGACAGGGGAGAACACTGAAGCTTTCTTT	CASSPWTGENTEAFF
TRBV6-2/TRBV6-3	-	TRBJ1-6	once	TGTGCCAGCAGTTACGGGGCGCATTCACCCCTCCACTTT	CASSYGAHSPLHF
TRBV13	-	TRBJ2-5	-	TGTGCCAGCAGCCCCCCTCGGGGAGAGGAGACCCAGTACTTC	CASSPPRGEETQYF
TRBV9	TRBD2	TRBJ2-5	-	TGTGCCAGCAGCCTAACTAGCGGGGGGCTGGGGTACCAAGAGACCCAGTACTTC	CASSLTSGGLGYQETQYF
TRBV19	-	TRBJ1-2	-	TGTGCCAGTAGTATAGCGGGTGCGAACTATGGCTACACCTTC	CASSIAGANYGYTF
TRBV29-1	TRBD1	TRBJ1-2	-	TGCAGCGTTGGGGCAGGGGGCAACTATGGCTACACCTTC	CSVGAGGNYGYTF
TRBV7-2	TRBD1	TRBJ2-7	-	TGTGCCAGCAGCTTGACAGGGATGTCTTTCTACGAGCAGTACTTC	CASSLTGMSFYEQYF
TRBV18	TRBD1	TRBJ2-1	-	TGTGCCAGCTCACCCGTTTACAGGGGGCCCAGCAATGAGCAGTTCTTC	CASSPVYRGPSNEQFF
TRBV10-3	TRBD1	TRBJ2-5	-	TGTGCCATCAGCTCACAGGGGTCGCAAGAGACCCAGTACTTC	CAISSQGSQETQYF
TRBV9	-	TRBJ1-2	-	TGTGCCAGCAGCGTAGTAGACAGTAACTATGGCTACACCTTC	CASSVVDSNYGYTF
TRBV3-1/TRBV3-2	-	TRBJ2-1	-	TGTGCCAGTGCCGGAGGAGCTGGTGAGCAGTTCTTC	CASAGGAGEQFF
TRBV5-4	TRBD1	TRBJ1-3	-	TGTGCCAGCAGCAGAGGTCCGGACAGGGCCAACACCATATATTTT	CASSRGPDRANTIYF